A few counts support the clone carrying this T cell receptor (beta chain). The sample is drawn from a study of T-cell memory formation after mild COVID-19. This CDR3 spans 14 amino acids. V lost 1 base to trimming and J lost 1 base, with 5 bases between them. Germline V gene lookup returns CDR1 MNHEY and CDR2 SMNVEV (reference sequence). TCRdb re-analysed the 5' RACE reads in MiXCR, keeping a single row per CDR3 protein. The profile covers 350,000 or so distinct CDR3 sequences, with roughly 19% appearing a single time and around 23% taken by the ten largest. Sequences were obtained from PBMCs or a T cell subset sorted from them (not recorded which). The receptor comes from a man between 18 and 35 years old who had mild COVID-19 (a few samples of this study predate the infection). Cell type and time point are not known. This chain connects TRBV27 to TRBJ2-1, with D unclear. Here the CDR3 DNA reads TGTGCCAGCAGTTTATTTGGTTCCTACAATGAGCAGTTCTTC. The encoded protein is CASSLFGSYNEQFF.